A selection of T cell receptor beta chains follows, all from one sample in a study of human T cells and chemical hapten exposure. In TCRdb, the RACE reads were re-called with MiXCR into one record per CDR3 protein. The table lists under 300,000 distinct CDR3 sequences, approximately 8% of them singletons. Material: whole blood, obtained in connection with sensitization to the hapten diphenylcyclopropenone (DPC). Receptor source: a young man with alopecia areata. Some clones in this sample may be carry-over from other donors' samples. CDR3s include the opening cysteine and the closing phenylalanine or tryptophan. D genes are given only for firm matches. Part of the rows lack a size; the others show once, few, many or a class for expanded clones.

CASRSGTTNTEAFF TGTGCCAGCAGGTCCGGGACAACCAACACTGAAGCTTTCTTT TRBJ1-1 TRBV7-3 . 14 few
CASSRTGNEQFF TGTGCCAGCAGTAGAACAGGGAATGAGCAGTTCTTC TRBJ2-1 TRBV6-2/TRBV6-3 . 12 few
CSGENRNTEAFF TGCAGCGGGGAAAATCGGAACACTGAAGCTTTCTTT TRBJ1-1 TRBV29-1 . 12 many
CASSLVQGLAEAFF TGTGCCAGCAGTTTAGTCCAGGGTCTCGCTGAAGCTTTCTTT TRBJ1-1 TRBV12-3/TRBV12-4 . 14 few
CASSSDRGYTF TGTGCCAGCAGCTCAGACAGGGGCTACACCTTC TRBJ1-2 TRBV3-1 . 11 many
CASSLVRAANYGYTF TGTGCCAGCAGCTTAGTAAGGGCCGCTAACTATGGCTACACCTTC TRBJ1-2 TRBV7-8 . 15 .
CASSGAGGSYNEQFF TGTGCCAGCAGTGGGGCAGGGGGGTCCTACAATGAGCAGTTCTTC TRBJ2-1 TRBV28 . 15 few
CASSLAWGNSGNTIYF TGTGCCAGCAGCTTAGCGTGGGGGAACTCTGGAAACACCATATATTTT TRBJ1-3 TRBV7-2 . 16 many
CSARGSDRGRDTIYF TGCAGTGCTAGGGGATCGGACAGGGGGCGAGACACCATATATTTT TRBJ1-3 TRBV20-1 TRBD1 15 few
CSAMTVNQETQYF TGCAGCGCTATGACAGTGAACCAAGAGACCCAGTACTTC TRBJ2-5 TRBV29-1 . 13 .
CASSADGTASLNTQYF TGTGCCAGCAGCGCCGACGGGACGGCGTCGTTGAATACGCAGTATTTT TRBJ2-3 TRBV7-9 . 16 few
CASSLETGPHSPLHF TGTGCCAGCAGTTTAGAGACAGGCCCCCATTCACCCCTCCACTTT TRBJ1-6 TRBV27 . 15 many
CASSLTSGAQYF TGTGCCAGCAGCTTAACTTCGGGAGCGCAGTATTTT TRBJ2-3 TRBV7-9 . 12 many
CAISRQGEYGYTF TGTGCCATCAGTCGACAGGGAGAGTATGGCTACACCTTC TRBJ1-2 TRBV10-3 TRBD1 13 few
CASSLGPDNQPQHF TGCGCCAGCAGTCTAGGCCCAGACAATCAGCCCCAGCATTTT TRBJ1-5 TRBV4-1 . 14 .
CASSLPQGAGDYGYTF TGTGCCAGCAGTTTACCACAGGGGGCGGGCGACTATGGCTACACCTTC TRBJ1-2 TRBV28 TRBD1 16 many
CASSRADEKLFF TGTGCCAGCAGCCGGGCAGATGAAAAACTGTTTTTT TRBJ1-4 TRBV13 . 12 few
CASSPPGLGGELFF TGTGCCAGCAGCCCACCGGGACTCGGCGGGGAGCTGTTTTTT TRBJ2-2 TRBV7-2 . 14 .
CSVGRRQAPEAFF TGCAGCGTTGGCCGTCGACAGGCTCCTGAAGCTTTCTTT TRBJ1-1 TRBV29-1 . 13 .
CASSLLARNTEAFF TGTGCCAGCAGTTTACTGGCCAGGAACACTGAAGCTTTCTTT TRBJ1-1 TRBV27 . 14 many
CSVTISGQAQETQYF TGCAGCGTTACTATCTCCGGACAGGCACAAGAGACCCAGTACTTC TRBJ2-5 TRBV29-1 TRBD1 15 few
CASSQGYGTTAPLHF TGCGCCAGCAGCCAAGGATACGGGACAACCGCACCCCTCCACTTT TRBJ1-6 TRBV4-1 . 15 many
CASSATGPNTGELFF TGTGCCAGCAGCGCGACAGGGCCGAACACCGGGGAGCTGTTTTTT TRBJ2-2 TRBV7-3 TRBD1 15 .
CASSPWDRGLSQPQHF TGTGCCAGCAGCCCATGGGACAGGGGGCTCAGTCAGCCCCAGCATTTT TRBJ1-5 TRBV7-2 TRBD1 16 many
CASSLPQGSGTEAFF TGCGCCAGCAGCTTACCTCAGGGTTCTGGGACTGAAGCTTTCTTT TRBJ1-1 TRBV5-1 . 15 .
CASSSISGGARETQYF TGTGCCAGCAGCTCAATTAGCGGGGGGGCCCGTGAGACCCAGTACTTC TRBJ2-5 TRBV7-2 TRBD2 16 .
CASSPSNGENSAQHF TGTGCCAGCAGCCCCTCGAACGGGGAGAATTCAGCCCAGCATTTT TRBJ1-5 TRBV6-5 . 15 .
CASSRGRDGTEAFF TGTGCCAGCAGTCGGGGACGGGATGGGACTGAAGCTTTCTTT TRBJ1-1 TRBV12-3/TRBV12-4 . 14 .
CASSQARTAGTGHGYTF TGCGCCAGCAGCCAAGCCCGCACCGCCGGGACAGGGCATGGCTACACCTTC TRBJ1-2 TRBV4-3 TRBD1 17 few
CASSSYSNQPQHF TGTGCCAGCAGCAGCTATAGCAATCAGCCCCAGCATTTT TRBJ1-5 TRBV7-2 . 13 few
CASTFRQDTGELFF TGTGCCAGCACTTTTCGACAAGACACCGGGGAGCTGTTTTTT TRBJ2-2 TRBV12-3/TRBV12-4 . 14 few
CASSPPGAFRYEQYF TGCGCCAGCAGCCCACCGGGCGCCTTCCGCTACGAGCAGTACTTC TRBJ2-7 TRBV5-1 . 15 .
CASSNFHNSPLHF TGTGCCAGCAGTAACTTTCATAATTCACCCCTCCACTTT TRBJ1-6 TRBV6-2/TRBV6-3 . 13 few
CASSHRRDSIYNEQFF TGCGCCAGCAGCCACCGCCGGGACAGCATTTACAATGAGCAGTTCTTC TRBJ2-1 TRBV5-1 TRBD1 16 many
CASSLVAGMSTDTQYF TGTGCCAGCAGTCTAGTAGCGGGGATGAGCACAGATACGCAGTATTTT TRBJ2-3 TRBV12-3/TRBV12-4 TRBD2 16 .
CASSPTSGGVFVTQYF TGTGCCAGCAGCCCGACTAGCGGGGGGGTGTTCGTGACCCAGTACTTC TRBJ2-5 TRBV7-2 TRBD2 16 few
CASSQEEGGHGYTF TGTGCCAGCAGCCAAGAGGAGGGAGGTCATGGCTACACCTTC TRBJ1-2 TRBV3-1 . 14 .
CASRDAATNTGELFF TGTGCCAGCAGAGACGCTGCTACGAACACCGGGGAGCTGTTTTTT TRBJ2-2 TRBV5-4 . 15 few
CATAHRDRGQIIQETQYF TGTGCCACGGCCCACCGGGACAGGGGGCAAATAATTCAAGAGACCCAGTACTTC TRBJ2-5 TRBV7-8 TRBD1 18 few
CASSLSATGNIQYF TGTGCCAGCAGTTTATCCGCGACAGGAAACATTCAGTACTTC TRBJ2-4 TRBV27 . 14 many
CASSTNVGLSNQPQHF TGTGCCAGCTCAACCAACGTGGGGTTAAGCAATCAGCCCCAGCATTTT TRBJ1-5 TRBV18 . 16 few
CASSPIPGQGMGNQPQHF TGCGCCAGCAGCCCCATACCGGGACAGGGGATGGGCAATCAGCCCCAGCATTTT TRBJ1-5 TRBV5-1 TRBD1 18 .
CASSQDDQGAEIWNNEQFF TGCGCCAGCAGCCAAGATGACCAGGGGGCCGAGATATGGAACAATGAGCAGTTCTTC TRBJ2-1 TRBV4-1 TRBD1 19 few
CSAALATYNSPLHF TGCAGTGCCGCCTTAGCAACCTATAATTCACCCCTCCACTTT TRBJ1-6 TRBV20-1 . 14 many
CATSGGRRDFDTGELFF TGTGCCACCAGTGGGGGTAGAAGGGACTTCGACACCGGGGAGCTGTTTTTT TRBJ2-2 TRBV24-1 . 17 many
CASSFETVTYGYTF TGTGCCAGCAGCTTTGAAACCGTTACCTATGGCTACACCTTC TRBJ1-2 TRBV11-2 . 14 .
CASSPTDKPIPYGYTF TGTGCCAGCAGCCCGACCGACAAGCCGATCCCCTATGGCTACACCTTC TRBJ1-2 TRBV7-6 . 16 .